Each of the 11 T cell receptor beta chains below was sequenced from the same sample in a study of shared clonotypes between healthy human individuals (dated by TCRdb to about 2020). Library creation used the immunoSEQ multiplex PCR assay. TCRdb's version of the immuneACCESS table is confined to in-frame rearrangements and falls short of the full clone set. An unresolved V gene accounts for under half of the shortfall where checked; the remainder is of unknown origin. A total of 2.5 million or so clones appear in this sample, around 94% of them only once. The ten biggest clones cover roughly 0.15% of the sample. The sequencing input was naive CD4+ T cells sorted from blood. Read against the paper, the sample's cell subset or site label means: CD45RA+ positively selected. Every receptor here comes from a man aged 18 to 30 in good health.

The chain joins TRBV4-1 to TRBJ2-1, with D possibly being TRBD1 (6 bases). V dropped 5 bases and J dropped 12 bases, with 17 bases sitting between them. The CDR3 consists of 13 residues. The germline gives CDR1 MGHRA, CDR2 YSYEKL. The CDR3 here is CASSEAGVGSQFF. The CDR3, as DNA: TGCGCCAGCAGCGAGGCAGGGGTTGGGTCGCAGTTCTTC.

J is TRBJ2-6 and V is TRBV28; a possible D gene is TRBD1 (6 bases). V lost 5 bases to trimming and J lost 0 bases, with 8 bases between them. The germline CDR1 and CDR2 sequences are MDHEN and SYDVKM. This CDR3 region has 15 residues. CDR3 nucleotide sequence: TGTGCCAGCAGTCCCAGGGGCTCTGGGGCCAACGTCCTGACTTTC. Its translation: CASSPRGSGANVLTF.

The chain couples TRBV9 to TRBJ2-1, with D perhaps matching TRBD1 or TRBD2 (5 bases each). The ends were cut back, 0 bases at V and 3 bases at J, with 10 bases in the middle. This CDR3 comprises 15 residues. Germline V gene data show CDR1 as SGDLS and CDR2 as YYNGEE. The CDR3 loop reads CASSVDGGNYNEQFF. The CDR3 nucleotides are TGTGCCAGCAGCGTAGATGGGGGAAACTACAATGAGCAGTTCTTC.

In its sample, this clone was seen a few times. V gene TRBV30 combines with J gene TRBJ2-1; D remains unclear. The CDR3 consists of 12 residues. Germline CDR1 GTSNPN, CDR2 SVGIG (reference sequence). V was clipped by 3 bases and J by 2 bases, with 5 bases between them. In DNA form, the CDR3 reads TGTGCCTGGAGACTCGCCTACAATGAGCAGTTCTTC. Protein: CAWRLAYNEQFF.

V usage is TRBV7-2 and J usage is TRBJ2-5; D is undetermined. The CDR3 length is 13 residues. Germline lookup yields CDR1 SGHTA and CDR2 FQGNSA. V gave up 1 base and J gave up 3 bases, with 6 bases separating them. The CDR3 region has the DNA TGTGCCAGCAGCTTAGTGAGTAAAGAGACCCAGTACTTC. Translating it yields CASSLVSKETQYF.

This clone was counted between two and nine times. V and J are TRBV30 and TRBJ1-5, with no clear D. The CDR3 contains 13 residues. CDR1 and CDR2 (germline): GTSNPN, SVGIG (reference sequence). Trimming left V 0 bases short and J 4 bases short, with 7 bases between. The CDR3 DNA is TGTGCCTGGAGTGTAGACGATAATCAGCCCCAGCATTTT. This sequence encodes CAWSVDDNQPQHF. Variable domain in full (rest from reference TRBV30 and TRBJ1-5): SQTIHQWPATLVQPVGSPLSLECTVEGTSNPNLYWYRQAAGRGLQLLFYSVGIGQISSEVPQNLSASRPQDRQFILSSKKLLLSDSGFYLCAWSVDDNQPQHFGDGTRLSIL.

The rearrangement joins TRBV7-3 to TRBJ2-3, with 8 bases identical to TRBD2. The germline CDR1 and CDR2 sequences are SGHTA and FQGTGA. The CDR3 consists of 14 residues. The J segment lost 2 bases and the V segment lost 5 bases, leaving 3 bases of the junction unmatched. This CDR3 is CASSQRGTTDTQYF. The DNA for the CDR3 is TGTGCCAGCAGCCAGCGGGGGACCACAGATACGCAGTATTTT.

This chain joins TRBV6-5 and TRBJ2-1; maybe TRBD2 (5 bases). The length of the CDR3 is 13 residues. Germline V lookup: CDR1 MNHEY, CDR2 SVGAGI. The V and J ends lost 7 bases and 5 bases respectively, with 12 bases between them. This chain's CDR3 is CASTRGHNNEQFF. The CDR3 bases are TGTGCCAGCACCCGAGGGCATAACAATGAGCAGTTCTTC.

The chain joins TRBV7-6 to TRBJ2-2; D uncertain. The length of the CDR3 is 14 residues. With 1 base removed from V and 3 bases from J, the gap between germline ends came to 6 bases. The germline CDR1 and CDR2 sequences are SGHVS and FNYEAQ. CDR3 in amino acids: CASSLGADTGELFF. CDR3 DNA sequence: TGTGCCAGCAGCTTAGGAGCTGACACCGGGGAGCTGTTTTTT. The full variable domain, its missing parts supplied by reference TRBV7-6 and TRBJ2-2, is GAGVSQSPRYKVTKRGQDVALRCDPISGHVSLYWYRQALGQGPEFLTYFNYEAQQDKSGLPNDRFSAERPEGSISTLTIQRTEQRDSAMYRCASSLGADTGELFFGEGSRLTVL.

This clone showed up just a few times. This rearrangement joins TRBV10-3 to TRBJ1-4; D unclear. The CDR3 contains 16 residues. V gave up 2 bases and J gave up 0 bases, with 10 bases separating them. Germline values: CDR1 ENHRY, CDR2 SYGVKD. The DNA of the CDR3 is TGTGCCATCAGTGAGACTTGGGCCGCAACTAATGAAAAACTGTTTTTT. Its protein product is CAISETWAATNEKLFF.

The CDR3 sequence is CASRRQGLGEQYF. DNA of the CDR3: TGTGCCAGCAGGCGACAGGGGCTGGGGGAGCAGTACTTC. The chain couples TRBV5-6 to TRBJ2-7; 8 bases are a match to TRBD1. Germline CDR1 reads SGHDT; CDR2 reads YYEEEE. The CDR3 length is 13 residues. V shed 5 bases and J 7 bases; nucleotides not matched to a gene: 8.